The rows below give T cell receptor beta chains drawn from one sample of a study of human T cells and chemical hapten exposure. TCRdb re-derived calls from the RACE reads in MiXCR, one entry per CDR3 protein. The sample lists roughly 50,000 distinct CDR3 sequences, roughly 11% occurring once. The source material was whole blood, sampled in connection with sensitization to the hapten diphenylcyclopropenone (DPC). The origin of the receptors is a woman in her forties with alopecia areata. Some clones in this sample may be carry-over from other donors' samples. The CDR3 runs from the conserved cysteine through the conserved F or W. Each record gives: J gene, D gene, clone size, V gene, CDR3 DNA, CDR3 protein. The D gene is left open where the match is weak. Expanded clones are given a class, and other clones once, few, many or no size at all.

TRBJ2-7,-,-,TRBV20-1,TGCAGTGCTAGAGATCGGCAGGGCTACGAGCAGTACTTC,CSARDRQGYEQYF
TRBJ2-7,TRBD1,many,TRBV10-3,TGTGCCATCAGTGCCTGGACAGGAACCTACGAGCAGTACTTC,CAISAWTGTYEQYF
TRBJ2-7,TRBD1,few,TRBV7-2,TGTGCCAGCAGCCGCCCGGGACAGGGAAAATACGAGCAGTACTTC,CASSRPGQGKYEQYF
TRBJ2-1,-,many,TRBV3-1,TGTGCCAGCAGCCAAGATGCGTTAACCGGCAATGAGCAGTTCTTC,CASSQDALTGNEQFF
TRBJ1-2,-,-,TRBV7-8,TGTGCCAGCAGCTTAGGGGACCTACTTCGAACTATTGGCTACACCTTC,CASSLGDLLRTIGYTF
TRBJ2-3,-,-,TRBV10-3,TGTGCCACCAACAGGGCTAGCACAGATACGCAGTATTTT,CATNRASTDTQYF
TRBJ2-5,TRBD2,-,TRBV4-2,TGTGCCAGCAGCCCTACCCTCCCGGGACTAGCGGTTCAAGAGACCCAGTACTTC,CASSPTLPGLAVQETQYF
TRBJ2-3,-,few,TRBV28,TGTGCCAGCAGTCCCACCGGGAGTGGGGCAGATACGCAGTATTTT,CASSPTGSGADTQYF
TRBJ2-5,-,many,TRBV28,TGTGCCAGCAGTTTCAATCCTCCAGAGACCCAGTACTTC,CASSFNPPETQYF
TRBJ2-2,-,-,TRBV19,TGTGCCAGTAGGGGAGCGGCCAGTGGCGCGAACACCGGGGAGCTGTTTTTT,CASRGAASGANTGELFF
TRBJ1-4,-,few,TRBV4-3,TGCGCCAGCAGCCAAGACGGGCAAATCGGAAATGAAAAACTGTTTTTT,CASSQDGQIGNEKLFF
TRBJ1-5,-,-,TRBV19,TGTGCCAGTACAATGGGGGGGGCGAGGCTAGGCAATCAGCCCCAGCATTTT,CASTMGGARLGNQPQHF
TRBJ1-2,-,-,TRBV28,TGTGCCAGCAACCGGAACTATGGCTACACCTTC,CASNRNYGYTF
TRBJ1-1,-,few,TRBV10-3,TGTGCCATCAGTAGAGAGAGGACAGCCTTGAACACTGAAGCTTTCTTT,CAISRERTALNTEAFF
TRBJ1-3,TRBD1,few,TRBV12-3/TRBV12-4,TGTGCCAGCAGTCCGGACAGGGCGGTAGACACCATATATTTT,CASSPDRAVDTIYF
TRBJ2-7,-,many,TRBV28,TGTGCCAGCAGCCGGGTCGGCGAGCAGTACTTC,CASSRVGEQYF
TRBJ2-1,TRBD2,-,TRBV14,TGTGCCAGCAGCCCGAAAAGCGGGAGGGACAATGAGCAGTTCTTC,CASSPKSGRDNEQFF
TRBJ2-3,TRBD2,many,TRBV13,TGTGCCAGCAGCTTGGGTACTAGCGGAAGCACAGATACGCAGTATTTT,CASSLGTSGSTDTQYF
TRBJ2-4,-,-,TRBV7-9,TGTGCCAGCAGCTTAACCGACATTCAGTACTTC,CASSLTDIQYF
TRBJ1-5,-,many,TRBV27,TGTGCCAGCAGTTTAATGGTGGGGGCGCCCGGGGATCAGCCCCAGCATTTT,CASSLMVGAPGDQPQHF
TRBJ2-2,-,medium-sized,TRBV29-1,TGCAGCGTTGGAGTCTCCGTCGGGGAGCTGTTTTTT,CSVGVSVGELFF
TRBJ1-2,TRBD1,few,TRBV11-2,TGTGCCAGCAGCCCACAGGGGGAGAGCTATGGCTACACCTTC,CASSPQGESYGYTF